This is a list of T cell receptor beta chains from one sample in a study of a mutant IDH1 vaccine in newly diagnosed glioma. These receptors lack a known antigen. Clones were read by immunoSEQ multiplex PCR, and TCRdb kept only the in-frame ones, dropping some. The data contain about 60,000 clones, around 83% of them singletons. The sample was PBMCs, taken from a glioma patient whose treatment included an IDH1 peptide vaccine. The receptors were sampled from a woman aged 50 to 60 with glioma. The CDR3 runs from the conserved cysteine through the conserved F or W. The D gene is left open where the match is weak. Clone size appears in some rows only: once, few, many, or a class for an expanded clone.

NA	TRBJ1-4	TRBV7-9	13	NA	TGTGCCGCCCCCACGCCCCAAACGGAAAAACTGTTTTTT	CAAPTPQTEKLFF
NA	TRBJ1-5	TRBV7-8	13	NA	TGTGCCAGCAGCTTGGCGGGGTTTCAGCCCCAGCATTTT	CASSLAGFQPQHF
TRBD1	TRBJ1-6	TRBV11-3	15	NA	TGTGCCAGCAGCCTTAGGACAGGGGAGAATTCACCCCTCCACTTT	CASSLRTGENSPLHF
NA	TRBJ2-7	TRBV11-3	13	NA	TGTGCCAGCAGCGGCAGTCGGTCCGACGAGCAGTACTTC	CASSGSRSDEQYF
NA	TRBJ2-5	TRBV5-4	15	NA	TGTGCCAGCAGCTACCTAGGAGGGGCCCGGGAGACCCAGTACTTC	CASSYLGGARETQYF
NA	TRBJ1-2	TRBV2	15	once	TGTGCCAGCAGTGTATCAGGGCCTCTAGGTAGTGGCTACACCTTC	CASSVSGPLGSGYTF
NA	TRBJ1-2	TRBV29-1	12	NA	TGCAGCGTCACATCTGGGGCCCATGGCTACACCTTC	CSVTSGAHGYTF
TRBD1	TRBJ2-1	TRBV10-1	14	NA	TGCGCCAGCTGCCGACAGGGGGTAGGGGATGAGCAGTTCTTC	CASCRQGVGDEQFF
NA	TRBJ1-1	TRBV6-5	15	NA	TGTGCCAGCAGTTACGGACTCGGGCGGGACACTGAAGCTTTCTTT	CASSYGLGRDTEAFF
NA	TRBJ1-5	TRBV6-4	16	NA	TGTGCCAGCATACTATCGGGGGAACACAACAATCAGCCCCAGCATTTT	CASILSGEHNNQPQHF
TRBD2	TRBJ2-7	TRBV6-1	15	once	TGTGCCAGCAGCGAGCTAGCGGGTCCAGCCCACGAGCAGTACTTC	CASSELAGPAHEQYF
NA	TRBJ2-4	TRBV5-4	14	NA	TGTGCCAGCAGCCGGACGGAAGCCAAAAACATTCAGTACTTC	CASSRTEAKNIQYF
NA	TRBJ1-2	TRBV27	14	NA	TGTGCCAGCAGTGAGGGAGATAAGAGCTATGGCTACACCTTC	CASSEGDKSYGYTF
TRBD2	TRBJ2-7	TRBV5-5	16	NA	TGTGCCAGCAGCTTGGGTAGGGAGGGATGGGGATACGAGCAGTACTTC	CASSLGREGWGYEQYF
NA	TRBJ1-6	TRBV7-8	14	NA	TGTGCCAGCAGCTTAGAGAGGGATAATTCACCCCTCCACTTT	CASSLERDNSPLHF
NA	TRBJ2-1	TRBV7-3	12	NA	TGTGCCAGCAGCTCCGCAAACAATGAGCAGTTCTTC	CASSSANNEQFF
NA	TRBJ1-1	TRBV7-9	13	few	TGTGCCAGCAGCCCGGGGGTACGGAATGAAGCTTTCTTT	CASSPGVRNEAFF
NA	TRBJ2-7	TRBV29-1	11	NA	TGCAGCGTTGAGATGGGGGCCGAGCAGTACTTC	CSVEMGAEQYF
NA	TRBJ2-5	TRBV11-2	14	once	TGTGCCAGCAGCCGTGTGTCGGGACACGATTTTGTGTACTTC	CASSRVSGHDFVYF
NA	TRBJ2-7	TRBV18	15	NA	TGTGCCAGCTCACCACGCGAGGGCCGCTCCTACGAGCAGTACTTC	CASSPREGRSYEQYF
NA	TRBJ1-6	TRBV27	14	NA	TGTGCCAGCAGTTATGACACCTGGAATTCACCCCTCCACTTT	CASSYDTWNSPLHF
NA	TRBJ2-7	TRBV29-1	14	NA	TGCAGCGTTGTAAGGCAGGGGGGGTCCTACGAGCAGTACTTC	CSVVRQGGSYEQYF
NA	TRBJ2-2	TRBV6-5	12	few	TGTGCCAGCAGCTGGCAATCCGGGGAGCTGTTTTTT	CASSWQSGELFF
NA	TRBJ2-5	TRBV6-1	15	NA	TGTGCCAGCAGAATTGCCCCGTCCGTTCCAGAGACCCAGTACTTC	CASRIAPSVPETQYF
NA	TRBJ2-5	TRBV13	18	NA	TGTGCCAGCAGCTTAGTCCAGGGGGGTGAGGTGTGGACTGAGACCCAGTACTTC	CASSLVQGGEVWTETQYF
NA	TRBJ2-7	TRBV7-2	13	once	TGTGCCAGCAGCCCCTCTCAGCCCTACGAGCAGTACTTC	CASSPSQPYEQYF
TRBD2	TRBJ2-7	TRBV18	15	NA	TGTGCCAGCTCACCACTCGGGACTAGCAACTACGAGCAGTACTTC	CASSPLGTSNYEQYF
NA	TRBJ1-1	TRBV6-1	13	NA	TGTGCCAGCACTGTGGGGGGAAAGACTGAAGCTTTCTTT	CASTVGGKTEAFF
NA	TRBJ2-1	TRBV9	15	NA	TGTGCCAGCAGCGTAGGGGGTCGACCGGTTGATGAGCAGTTCTTC	CASSVGGRPVDEQFF
NA	TRBJ1-3	TRBV6-5	15	NA	TGTGCCAGCACGACCACAGGAAAGGATAGGAACACCATATATTTT	CASTTTGKDRNTIYF
TRBD2	TRBJ2-1	TRBV9	15	NA	TGTGCCAGCAGCTCTCCTAGCGGCCCCTACAATGAGCAGTTCTTC	CASSSPSGPYNEQFF